This T cell receptor (beta chain) was recovered during a study of blood T cell repertoires in COVID-19. At the level of the study: T cells, B-cell-depleted T cells, or PBMCs supplied cDNA or gDNA.

In the authors' workflow: The assay estimated nucleated cells by amplifying reference gene primers. Here immunoSEQ multiplex PCR was the method, and the copy in TCRdb shows in-frame clones only, minus some. Clonal size and the V and J genes are those of that table, whereas D and trimming came from the DNA. The sample lists about 75,000 clones; roughly 90% were seen once. The source is a human donor in a cohort sampled during active COVID-19. The sequencing sample was made of peripheral blood.

CDR3 in DNA: TGTGCCAGCAGGGAGGACAGGGAGCCGGGTCAGCCCCAGCATTTT. Translated: CASREDREPGQPQHF. The chain links TRBV28 to TRBJ1-5, with 8 nucleotides matching TRBD1. V lost 6 bases, J lost 6 bases, and 10 bases stayed unmatched. Germline-derived CDR1 and CDR2 are MDHEN and SYDVKM. The CDR3 is 15 residues long.